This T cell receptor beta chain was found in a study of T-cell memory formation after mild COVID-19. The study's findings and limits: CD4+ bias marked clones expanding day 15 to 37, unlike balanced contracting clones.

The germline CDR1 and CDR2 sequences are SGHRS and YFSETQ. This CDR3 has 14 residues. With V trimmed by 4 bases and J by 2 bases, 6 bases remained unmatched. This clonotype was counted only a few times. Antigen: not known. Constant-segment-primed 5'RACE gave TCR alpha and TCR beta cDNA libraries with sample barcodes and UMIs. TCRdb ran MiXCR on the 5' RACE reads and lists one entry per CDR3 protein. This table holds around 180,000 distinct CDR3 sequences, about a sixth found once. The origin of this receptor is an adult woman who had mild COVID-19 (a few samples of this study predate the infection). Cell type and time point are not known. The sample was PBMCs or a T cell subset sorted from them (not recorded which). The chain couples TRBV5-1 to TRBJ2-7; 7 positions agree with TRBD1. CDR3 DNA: TGCGCCAGCAGCCGAGGGACAGCGCCCTACGAGCAGTACTTC. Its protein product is CASSRGTAPYEQYF.